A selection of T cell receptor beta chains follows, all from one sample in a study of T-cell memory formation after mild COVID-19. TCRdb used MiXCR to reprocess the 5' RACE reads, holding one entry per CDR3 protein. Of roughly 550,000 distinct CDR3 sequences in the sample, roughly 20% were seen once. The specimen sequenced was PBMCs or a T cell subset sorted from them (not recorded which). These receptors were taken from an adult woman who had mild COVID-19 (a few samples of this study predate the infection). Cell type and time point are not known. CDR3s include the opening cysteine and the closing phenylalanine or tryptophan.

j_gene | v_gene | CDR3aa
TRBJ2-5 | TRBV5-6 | CASSLVADRVLETQYF
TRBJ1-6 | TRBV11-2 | CASSWGQVGNSPLHF
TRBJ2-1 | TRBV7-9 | CASSSAMVGQFF
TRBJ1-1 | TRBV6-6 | CASSSEGASEAFF
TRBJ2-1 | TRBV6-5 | CASGSRVGDNEQFF
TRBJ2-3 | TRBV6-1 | CASRESLGTDTQYF
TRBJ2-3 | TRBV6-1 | CASSESTGNWADTQYF
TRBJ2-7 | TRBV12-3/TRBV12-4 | CASSFRTGLYEQYF
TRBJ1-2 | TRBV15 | CATSTRTGYGYTF
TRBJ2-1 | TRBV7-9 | CASSLGGLAVIYNEQFF
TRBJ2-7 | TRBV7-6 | CASSLARDFSYEQYF
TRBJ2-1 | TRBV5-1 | CASSLSLAGRYNEQFF
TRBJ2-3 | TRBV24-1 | CATSDLGGGSTDTQYF
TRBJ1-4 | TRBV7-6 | CASSPLGNEKLFF
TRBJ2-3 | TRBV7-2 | CASSPIAGLSTDTQYF
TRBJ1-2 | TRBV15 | CATSTGDIPRGYTF
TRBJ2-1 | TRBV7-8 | CASSPRTSGTSREQFF
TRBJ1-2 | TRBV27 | CASSRGRDRGGYTF
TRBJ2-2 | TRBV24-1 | CATSMLGTSGTANTGELFF
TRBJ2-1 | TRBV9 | CASQTGAAYNEQFF
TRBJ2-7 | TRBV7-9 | CASSQGGPIGYEQYF
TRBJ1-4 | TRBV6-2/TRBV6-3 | CASSYSTYGGFEKLFF
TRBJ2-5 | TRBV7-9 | CASSSPFGQETQYF
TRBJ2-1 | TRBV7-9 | CASSSPEGHYNEQFF
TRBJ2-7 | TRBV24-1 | CATSDPGQAGEQYF
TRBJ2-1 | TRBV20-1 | CSASQTSGAEQFF
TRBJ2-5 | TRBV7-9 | CASSLRGGEYQETQYF
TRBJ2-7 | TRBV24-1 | CATSDSRHEQYF
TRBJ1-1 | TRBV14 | CASSLQRTDLNTEAFF
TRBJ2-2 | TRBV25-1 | CASTPGTGEGHTGELFF
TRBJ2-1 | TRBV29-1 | CSTVQGRRGSEQFF
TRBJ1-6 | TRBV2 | CASSAQGSSPLHF
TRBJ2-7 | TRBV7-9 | CASAGGSYEQYF
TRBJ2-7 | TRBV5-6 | CASSRSGASYEQYF
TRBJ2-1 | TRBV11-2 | CASSPKRAKLSYNEQFF
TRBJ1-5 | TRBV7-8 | CASSPTTGLGNQPQHF
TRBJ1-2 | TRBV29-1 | CSVASGQGNGYTF